A selection of T cell receptor beta chains follows, all from one sample in a study of blood T cells in healthy people across ages. TCRdb called the 5' RACE reads again in MiXCR, with one record for every CDR3 protein. The sample consists of 750,000 to 850,000 distinct CDR3 sequences, approximately 25% of them appearing once. The same data also went into a second study, on T cells of mothers and their children.

Sequencing was performed on blood. These receptors all come from a boy between 5 and 17 years old in good health. Both conserved end residues are trimmed from each CDR3.

TRBJ2-7 | TRBV28 | ASSLYSANSYEQY
TRBJ2-4 | TRBV7-6 | ASSLGYGLDIQY
TRBJ2-1 | TRBV25-1 | ASSESADSSYNEQF
TRBJ2-2 | TRBV7-9 | ASSPPITGELF
TRBJ2-3 | TRBV29-1 | SVPGIEADTQY
TRBJ2-5 | TRBV16 | ASSLGGIGETQY
TRBJ2-2 | TRBV5-1 | ASSSSGTPNTGELF
TRBJ2-3 | TRBV7-9 | ASSLASGASDTQY
TRBJ2-7 | TRBV3-1 | ASSPASAYEQY
TRBJ2-3 | TRBV20-1 | SAPRGGLTDTQY
. | TRBV9 | ASSVGRGYYNEQF
TRBJ2-1 | TRBV28 | ASTRAGWGEQF
TRBJ2-1 | TRBV29-1 | SVENSRGGLVDNEQF
TRBJ2-1 | TRBV6-2/TRBV6-3 | ASSYYASGNEQF
TRBJ2-1 | TRBV20-1 | SATRGGGANEQF
TRBJ1-5 | TRBV9 | ASSVEGQPQH
TRBJ2-7 | TRBV29-1 | SVGGQGRVYEQY
TRBJ2-1 | TRBV7-8 | ASSLGGFYNEQF
TRBJ2-5 | TRBV10-3 | AISVQGAETQY
TRBJ2-3 | TRBV28 | ASSFSGAGDTQY
TRBJ2-1 | TRBV3-1 | ASSQAGSRF
TRBJ2-7 | TRBV20-1 | SARDGGSGRAYEQY
TRBJ2-2 | TRBV5-1 | ASSSVLIPGELF
TRBJ1-6 | TRBV20-1 | SARGADRAWSRNSPLH
TRBJ2-2 | TRBV12-3/TRBV12-4 | ASRSPGTPNTGELF
TRBJ2-1 | TRBV6-6 | ATHDTGGTYNEQF
. | TRBV28 | ASSSLGGGETEQF
TRBJ2-7 | TRBV20-1 | SARGPSGSLTYEQY
TRBJ2-1 | TRBV20-1 | SARDRENSYNEQF
TRBJ2-1 | TRBV28 | ASSADRGSYNEQF
TRBJ2-5 | TRBV2 | ASSQDREAETQY
TRBJ1-1 | TRBV4-3 | ASSVQGWTEAF
TRBJ2-7 | TRBV20-1 | SAPRSGQSYEQY
TRBJ1-1 | TRBV27 | ASSLQANTEAF
TRBJ2-1 | TRBV29-1 | SVGGMV
TRBJ2-1 | TRBV20-1 | SARDPIRVNEQF
TRBJ1-4 | TRBV29-1 | SVPGGEKLF